This T cell receptor (beta chain) came from a study of blood T cells in healthy people across ages. The second PCR ran about 6 to 12 cycles with a sample-barcoded 5' primer and J-beta primers. TCRdb ran MiXCR on the 5' RACE reads and lists one entry per CDR3 protein. The table lists approximately 1,700,000 distinct CDR3 sequences, 39% of them singletons. V lost 9 bases and J lost 1; bases outside the gene matches: 5. The CDR3 runs 14 residues. Germline V gives CDR1 ENHRY, CDR2 SYGVKD. Every participating donor contributed 7.5 to 10 milliliters of peripheral blood through a draw. The source is a human donor in good health. The genes are TRBV10-3 and TRBJ2-3; TRBD1 matches at 9 bases. Sequencing used blood. The CDR3 protein is CAIRTGAGTDTQYF. For the CDR3, the DNA is TGTGCCATAAGGACAGGGGCGGGCACAGATACGCAGTATTTT.